This entry lists 2 T cell receptor beta chains sequenced from one sample in a study of blood T cell repertoires in COVID-19 (dated by TCRdb to between 2020 and 2021). Library preparation was by the immunoSEQ multiplex PCR assay. TCRdb holds this immuneACCESS table with in-frame rearrangements only. Some clones are missing; in checked studies, unresolved V genes explain under half, and the rest has no known cause. This sample has around 380,000 clones in its table, and about 89% of those were observed once. Around 1.3% of the sample is taken by the ten largest. The sample comprised PBMCs or T cells enriched from blood (not recorded which). The receptors were gathered from a man aged 25 to 45 who had recovered from COVID-19.

The chain is built from TRBV7-2 and TRBJ1-5; TRBD1 is a possible D gene (5 bases). Germline loops: CDR1 SGHTA, CDR2 FQGNSA. V lost 2 bases and J 10 bases, leaving 12 bases between the germline ends. This CDR3 has 13 amino acids. CDR3 residues: CASSLRGTHPQHF. The CDR3 DNA sequence: TGTGCCAGCAGCTTAAGGGGAACGCATCCCCAGCATTTT.

This sequence joins TRBV7-2 and TRBJ2-7, with 10 bases lining up with TRBD2. The germline V gene encodes CDR1 SGHTA and CDR2 FQGNSA. Losses at the gene ends were 5 bases for V and 1 base for J; bases not matched to a gene: 5. This CDR3 has 15 residues. The CDR3 loop reads CASSKGLASSYEQYF. The CDR3 DNA sequence: TGTGCCAGCAGCAAGGGACTAGCGAGTTCCTACGAGCAGTACTTC.